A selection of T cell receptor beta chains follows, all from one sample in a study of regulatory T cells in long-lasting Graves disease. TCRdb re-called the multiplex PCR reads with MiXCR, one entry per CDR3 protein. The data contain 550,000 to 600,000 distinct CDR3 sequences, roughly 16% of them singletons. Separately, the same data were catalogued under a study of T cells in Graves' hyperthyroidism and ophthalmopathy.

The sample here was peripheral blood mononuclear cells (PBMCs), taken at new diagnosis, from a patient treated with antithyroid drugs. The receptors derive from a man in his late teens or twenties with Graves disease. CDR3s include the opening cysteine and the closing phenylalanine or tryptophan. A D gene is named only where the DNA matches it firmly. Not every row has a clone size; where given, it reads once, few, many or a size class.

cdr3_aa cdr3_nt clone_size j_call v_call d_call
CASSQGLRTSGIHYEQYF TGTGCCAGCAGTCAAGGCCTTAGAACTAGCGGGATACATTACGAGCAGTACTTC many TRBJ2-7 TRBV2 TRBD2
CASSFYRTGGDNSPLHF TGTGCCAGCAGCTTTTACCGGACAGGGGGCGACAATTCACCCCTCCACTTT - TRBJ1-6 TRBV5-8 TRBD1
CASHRELNTEAFF TGTGCCAGCCACCGGGAGCTGAACACTGAAGCTTTCTTT many TRBJ1-1 TRBV2 -
CASSTPFSGISSSYEQYF TGTGCCAGCAGTACTCCCTTCTCGGGAATCTCCAGCTCCTACGAGCAGTACTTC many TRBJ2-7 TRBV12-3/TRBV12-4 -
CASSLDSLGHYEQYF TGTGCCAGCAGCTTGGATTCTCTAGGCCATTACGAGCAGTACTTC - TRBJ2-7 TRBV5-5 -
CASTRDDSNYNEQFF TGTGCCAGCACCAGAGACGACAGCAACTACAATGAGCAGTTCTTC few TRBJ2-1 TRBV11-2 -
CASSPLTGANVLTF TGTGCCAGCAGTCCCCTAACTGGGGCCAACGTCCTGACTTTC many TRBJ2-6 TRBV27 -
CASSSLDRAGTQYF TGTGCCAGCAGCTCCCTGGACAGGGCTGGGACCCAGTACTTC many TRBJ2-5 TRBV12-3/TRBV12-4 TRBD1
CSAILRQGLYEQYF TGCAGCGCCATCCTCAGACAGGGGTTGTACGAGCAGTACTTC few TRBJ2-7 TRBV29-1 TRBD1
CASSVAAGNTIYF TGTGCCAGCAGCGTAGCGGCGGGAAACACCATATATTTT few TRBJ1-3 TRBV9 -
CASSPLAPGSYDTQYF TGCGCCAGCAGCCCTCTGGCCCCAGGCTCTTACGATACGCAGTATTTT - TRBJ2-3 TRBV5-1 -
CASSYSPAGGYNEQFF TGTGCCAGCAGTTACTCCCCAGCGGGAGGCTACAATGAGCAGTTCTTC many TRBJ2-1 TRBV6-9 TRBD2
CASSPTPSGRISTQYF TGTGCCAGCAGCCCCACCCCCAGCGGGAGGATTTCTACGCAGTATTTT many TRBJ2-3 TRBV11-2 TRBD2
CASSLGGASRYNEQFF TGTGCCAGCAGTCTAGGGGGGGCTAGCAGGTACAATGAGCAGTTCTTC many TRBJ2-1 TRBV27 -
CASSALAGVTDTQYF TGTGCCAGCAGCGCGTTAGCGGGAGTGACAGATACGCAGTATTTT many TRBJ2-3 TRBV27 TRBD2
CASSLLSGGTEAFF TGTGCCAGCAGTTTATTATCAGGGGGCACTGAAGCTTTCTTT many TRBJ1-1 TRBV6-2/TRBV6-3 TRBD1
CATSDFSGRRNEQFF TGTGCCACCAGTGATTTCAGTGGGAGGAGGAATGAGCAGTTCTTC - TRBJ2-1 TRBV24-1 -
CASSLSGVGAKAYEQYF TGTGCCAGCAGTTTATCGGGAGTGGGGGCCAAAGCCTACGAGCAGTACTTC many TRBJ2-7 TRBV27 -
CSAGRGGAQRGYTF TGCAGTGCTGGGCGGGGCGGGGCACAGCGTGGCTACACCTTC - TRBJ1-2 TRBV20-1 -
CSVEPMGKGDEQYF TGCAGCGTTGAACCAATGGGGAAGGGAGACGAGCAGTACTTC - TRBJ2-7 TRBV29-1 -
CAWSIGGPSYEQYF TGTGCCTGGAGTATCGGAGGACCGTCCTACGAGCAGTACTTC many TRBJ2-7 TRBV30 -
CASSITPMNTEAFF TGTGCCAGTAGTATCACACCGATGAACACTGAAGCTTTCTTT few TRBJ1-1 TRBV19 -
CSVGRGRDTEAFF TGCAGTGTGGGGAGGGGGCGGGACACTGAAGCTTTCTTT many TRBJ1-1 TRBV20-1 TRBD1
CASGVADTQYF TGTGCCAGCGGGGTGGCAGATACGCAGTATTTT - TRBJ2-3 TRBV3-1 -
CASSPGLTSGETQYF TGTGCTAGCAGCCCCGGTCTCACTAGCGGAGAGACCCAGTACTTC - TRBJ2-5 TRBV7-7 TRBD2
CATRGDSSYNEQFF TGTGCCACCAGAGGGGACTCCTCCTACAATGAGCAGTTCTTC few TRBJ2-1 TRBV15 -
CASREGTGSYNEQFF TGTGCCAGCAGAGAAGGGACAGGGTCCTACAATGAGCAGTTCTTC - TRBJ2-1 TRBV2 TRBD1
CASRRGFPGANVLTF TGTGCCAGCCGAAGGGGGTTTCCTGGGGCCAACGTCCTGACTTTC few TRBJ2-6 TRBV12-3/TRBV12-4 -